Sequencing of this TCR beta chain was carried out in a study of neurological immune-mediated disorders (dated by TCRdb to the late 2010s). Background on the whole study: Among the approximately 35 multiple sclerosis patients, approximately 30 had relapsing-remitting MS and 3 had secondary progressive MS. Peripheral blood TCR-beta repertoires from HTLV-I-associated myelopathy (HAM/TSP) patients, multiple sclerosis patients and healthy controls were compared by UMI-based sequencing. Longitudinal samples, technical triplicates and paired sorted CD4+ and CD8+ T-cell subsets, alongside PBMC samples, were included among the approximately 98 TCR-beta libraries. The cohort comprised roughly 70 subjects: some 14 HAM/TSP patients, roughly 34 multiple sclerosis patients and some 20 healthy controls.

To synthesize cDNA, template-switch 5'RACE was performed with a primer carrying a 10-nucleotide random unique molecular identifier so that each TCR transcript was tagged. Every sequencing run yielded over 190 million TCR-beta sequences covering 15-18 subjects. Total RNA was extracted with the RNeasy kit. Using the KAPA Real-time Library Amplification kit, TCR-beta VDJ regions were amplified with primers for the TCR constant region and the 5'RACE anchor. Sample indexes and Illumina adaptors were added in a first PCR, after which library yield was increased in a second PCR. The roughly 650 bp TCR product was size-selected on a 2% E-gel SizeSelection system after Ampure bead purification. Before pooling, library quality was assessed on a Bioanalyzer, concentration was determined with Qubit, and library quantification was performed with the Kapa Library Quantification kit. Libraries were sequenced paired-end 2 x 150 bp on an Illumina HiSeq 2500. To increase sequence diversity, about 25-31% phiX was spiked into each library pool. Per the original workflow: The UMI-based MiGEC pipeline processed quality-filtered reads and removed over 80% of raw TCR sequences during error correction. IMGT germline references were used for alignment of VDJ genes, and clonotypes were defined by a unique CDR3 amino acid sequence together with V-J genes. Clonal expansion, Shannon diversity and CDR3 relatedness were evaluated with VDJtools (CalcPairwiseDistances, ClusterSamples), while phylogenetic trees were built in CLCbio workbench. Expanded clones were defined as having at least 8 unique UMIs, based on coefficient-of-variation modelling across technical triplicates. TCRdb trimmed the raw reads at Q25, called clones with MiXCR and kept productive beta chains. Every entry covers one CDR3 protein and lists the most common genes and DNA from its rows. The authors' filters were not applied to this entry. This sample gives about 58,000 distinct CDR3 sequences in total; about 3.7% of them show up just once. The ten largest clonotypes hold roughly 6.6% of the sample.

Unsorted PBMC libraries were generated from 2 million PBMCs stored in RNAlater at -80 °C until RNA extraction. Multiple sclerosis patients were enrolled in a US clinical protocol evaluating disease progression by magnetic resonance imaging. PBMCs were separated from peripheral blood using Ficoll-Hypaque density gradient centrifugation and then cryopreserved in liquid nitrogen. On the study overall, not on this receptor specifically: TCR clonal expansion was highest in HAM/TSP patients and lowest in MS patients, with MS patients falling below even healthy controls. No identical CDR3 amino acid sequences were shared among expanded clones across subjects, suggesting private TCR-beta repertoires in all groups. The MS cluster showed no association with clinical or MRI features, and the authors stated that larger cohorts are needed. In a phylogenetic analysis, the repertoires of 18 out of 34 MS patients fell into a single cluster of related CDR3 sequences, pointing to a possible signature at the repertoire level.

From cysteine to phenylalanine, the CDR3 is 16 amino acids long. Only the CDR3 DNA stays, 48 bases, in frame from base 1. The junction carries 22 bases between V and J, which are trimmed by 6 bases and 4 bases respectively. In its sample, this clonotype was seen many times. Which antigen it targets is not known. No much larger clone exists at a distance of one base, and base qualities are not known. The TCR comes from a woman aged 55-75 years with multiple sclerosis. The rearrangement combines TRBV12-3 or TRBV12-4 with TRBJ2-7; the D gene is tentatively TRBD1 or TRBD2, each matching 6 bases. The sequencing sample was made of PBMCs. The DNA sequence is as follows: TGTGCCAGCAGCGCTAAGGGGGGCTGGATGACATACGAGCAGTACTTC. The translation is CASSAKGGWMTYEQYF.